This T cell receptor (beta chain) is from a study of PD-1 blockade in classical Hodgkin lymphoma. The time point: cycle 4 day 1 (C4D1), after around six weeks of nivolumab. Relapse after autologous stem cell transplantation occurred in every patient, and brentuximab vedotin exposure varied. Purification of CD4+ T cells from thawed PBMCs was performed via magnetic negative selection. Between the trimmed V and J ends, which lost 3 bases and 6 bases, there was a span of 8 bases. Germline CDR1 and CDR2: ENHRY and SYGVKD. CDR3 size: 12 residues. TCRdb's table, derived via immunoSEQ multiplex PCR, lists solely in-frame clones and lacks some. Counted here are under 25,000 clones, 65% to 80% occurring once; the ten biggest clones make up around 1.2%.

The chain uses TRBV10-3 and TRBJ1-1; no firm D call. The specimen was CD4+ T cells from blood, collected before the fourth cycle of nivolumab. This sequence was found in a human donor with classical Hodgkin lymphoma. In DNA form, the CDR3 reads TGTGCCATCAGTGAAACGAGGGCTGAAGCTTTCTTT. The encoded protein is CAISETRAEAFF.